This TCR beta chain was found in a study of blood T cell repertoires in COVID-19. Study details: Specimens from acute and convalescent COVID-19 originated in the United States, Italy and Spain. From T cells, B-cell-depleted T cells, or PBMCs came the material, which was cDNA or gDNA.

J gave up 8 bases and V 5 bases, and 5 bases lay outside the gene matches. Germline-derived CDR1 and CDR2 are SQVTM and ANQGSEA. The CDR3 is 13 amino acids. Participants were aged about 18 to 90 years, lived in some 23 US areas, and enrolled virtually. In the original processing: Researchers report that nucleated cell counts were estimated from reference gene primer amplification. Data came from immunoSEQ multiplex PCR; TCRdb stores just in-frame clones and leaves some out. From that table come the V and J calls and clone size; the DNA was used to work out D and trimming. The sample has around 250,000 clones, 90% to 95% seen once; the top ten hold approximately 1.2%.

The clonotype was recovered from a human donor in a cohort exposed to, infected with or recovered from COVID-19 (not recorded which). The donor label of this sample is uncertain. The chain is built from TRBV29-1 and TRBJ1-6; TRBD1 matches 8 bases. The sample comprised PBMCs or T cells enriched from blood (not recorded which). In DNA, the CDR3 is TGCAGCGTTCGGGACAGGACCGATTCACCCCTCCACTTT. This encodes CSVRDRTDSPLHF.